The sequence of this T cell receptor beta chain was determined in a study of OX40 agonist ivuxolimab in advanced cancers. V shed 6 bases, J shed 8 bases, and the junction held 7 bases outside the gene matches. The CDR3 sequence is 14 residues long. The germline V gene encodes CDR1 KGHSH and CDR2 LQKENI. TCRdb keeps only in-frame clones here, not all; method: immunoSEQ multiplex PCR. The sample has more than 55,000 clones, less than 90% seen once. The sequence derives from an adult with an advanced solid tumor such as melanoma, head and neck, liver or kidney cancer. Source: CD4+ or CD8+ T cells sorted from blood, taken in a trial of the OX40 agonist ivuxolimab. J is TRBJ1-6 and V is TRBV18, with 7 bases lining up with TRBD1. The CDR3 loop is CASSPTGVDSPLHF. The CDR3 bases are TGTGCCAGCTCCCCCACAGGGGTAGATTCACCCCTCCACTTT. Full variable domain (rest looked up from reference TRBV18 and TRBJ1-6): NAGVMQNPRHLVRRRGQEARLRCSPMKGHSHVYWYRQLPEEGLKFMVYLQKENIIDESGMPKERFSAEFPKEGPSILRIQQVVRGDSAAYFCASSPTGVDSPLHFGNGTRLTVT.